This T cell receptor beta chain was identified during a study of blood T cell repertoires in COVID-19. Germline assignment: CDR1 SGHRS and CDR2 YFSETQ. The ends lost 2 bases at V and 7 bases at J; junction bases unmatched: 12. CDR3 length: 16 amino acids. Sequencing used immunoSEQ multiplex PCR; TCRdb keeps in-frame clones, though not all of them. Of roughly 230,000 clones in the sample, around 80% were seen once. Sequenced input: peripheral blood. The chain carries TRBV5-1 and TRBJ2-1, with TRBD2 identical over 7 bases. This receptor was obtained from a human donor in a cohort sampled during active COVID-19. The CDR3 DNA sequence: TGCGCCAGCAGCTTATTTGGGGGGGACGGTTTGAATGAGCAGTTCTTC. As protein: CASSLFGGDGLNEQFF.